This T cell receptor beta chain comes out of a study of T-cell memory formation after mild COVID-19. The V and J ends lost 6 bases and 4 bases respectively, with 12 bases between them. The CDR3 length is 13 residues. CDR1 MNHNY and CDR2 SVGAGI come from the germline V gene (reference sequence). After 5'RACE with constant-segment primers, TCR alpha and TCR beta cDNA libraries carrying sample barcodes and UMIs were obtained. TCRdb redid the calling of the 5' RACE reads with MiXCR, one entry per CDR3 protein. This sample has a few hundred thousand distinct CDR3 sequences; about 21% occur once, and the top ten carry around 12%. Worth noting for this clonotype: As yet, its antigen is unknown.

The study's findings and limits: Researchers found some responding clones in pre-infection memory, a sign that cross-reactive memory joined.

Sequencing input: PBMCs or a T cell subset sorted from them (not recorded which). The V gene is TRBV6-6, the J gene TRBJ1-2; D remains ambiguous. The TCR sequence derives from an adult woman who had mild COVID-19 (a few samples of this study predate the infection). Cell type and time point are not known. CDR3 DNA: TGTGCCAGCAGACCGAGGGAGGGCTATGGCTACACCTTC. It is translated as CASRPREGYGYTF.